A single sample gave rise to the 26 T cell receptor beta chains below, sequenced in a study of T-cell memory formation after mild COVID-19. MiXCR, run by TCRdb on the 5' RACE reads, gives a single entry per CDR3 protein. This table has hundreds of thousands of distinct CDR3 sequences, 20% to 25% appearing once. Sequenced: PBMCs or a T cell subset sorted from them (not recorded which). The source of these receptors is a man in his late teens or twenties who had mild COVID-19 (a few samples of this study predate the infection). Cell type and time point are not known.

The table lists this clonotype with a few counts. The V call is TRBV5-1, the J call TRBJ2-3; D unclear. CDR1 SGHRS and CDR2 YFSETQ come from the germline V gene. CDR3 size: 15 residues. V lost 0 bases to trimming and J lost 4 bases, with 12 bases between them. DNA of the CDR3: TGCGCCAGCAGCTTGGCCGGGCAGCATGCAGATACGCAGTATTTT. Amino acids: CASSLAGQHADTQYF.

This chain joins TRBV7-2 and TRBJ2-5, with TRBD1 as a possible D gene (5 bases). The germline V and J ends were trimmed by 5 bases and 7 bases, with 20 bases remaining between them. Germline V lookup: CDR1 SGHTA, CDR2 FQGNSA. The CDR3 covers 15 residues. CDR3: CASSTQIGPQGTQYF. The CDR3 region has the DNA TGTGCCAGCAGCACTCAGATCGGACCTCAGGGGACCCAGTACTTC.

The V call is TRBV18, the J call TRBJ2-5; 11 nucleotides agree with TRBD2. This CDR3 spans 18 amino acids. The V gene end was trimmed by 3 bases and the J gene end by 0 bases; junction bases not matched to a gene: 9. The germline V gene encodes CDR1 KGHSH and CDR2 LQKENI. The CDR3 spells CASSPDNRLAGYQETQYF. The CDR3 DNA follows: TGTGCCAGCTCACCTGACAATAGACTAGCGGGGTACCAAGAGACCCAGTACTTC.

The CDR3 DNA reads as TGCAGCGTTGACGGCTTGGGACTAGCGGGGCACAATGAGCAGTTCTTC. This translates into CSVDGLGLAGHNEQFF. The genes are TRBV29-1 and TRBJ2-1; 13 bases map to TRBD2. The CDR3 runs 16 residues. Germline CDR1 reads SQVTM; CDR2 reads ANQGSEA. V dropped 3 bases and J dropped 5; count of bases not matched to a gene: 7.

The rearrangement links TRBV23-1 to TRBJ1-6, with D hard to call. TRBV23-1 is filed as an ORF, its function uncertain. The V end lost 2 bases, the J end lost 0 bases, and 11 bases lay between the germline ends. The CDR3 contains 17 residues. This CDR3 is CASSQEAASSYNSPLHF. As DNA, the CDR3 is TGCGCCAGCAGTCAAGAGGCAGCCAGCTCCTATAATTCACCCCTCCACTTT.

The CDR3 is CASSYGANNEQFF. CDR3 coding DNA: TGTGCCAGCAGTTACGGAGCAAACAATGAGCAGTTCTTC. The chain links TRBV6-6 to TRBJ2-1; D is uncertain. CDR3 size: 13 residues. V lost 2 bases and J lost 5, with 7 bases in between. Germline loops: CDR1 MNHNY, CDR2 SVGAGI (reference sequence).

This sequence joins TRBV20-1 and TRBJ1-1, with TRBD1 matching over 7 bases. Trimming removed 5 bases from V and 0 bases from J; junction bases left unmatched: 6. CDR3 length equals 14 residues. Germline CDR1 and CDR2: DFQATT and SNEGSKA (reference sequence). The CDR3 sequence: CSASRDSLNTEAFF. CDR3 DNA: TGCAGTGCTTCCCGGGACAGCCTGAACACTGAAGCTTTCTTT.

This clonotype was counted between two and nine times. The chain combines TRBV18 with TRBJ2-6; D is uncertain. V was pared by 8 bases and J by 0 bases, with 5 bases between. This CDR3 has 13 residues. Germline CDR1 reads KGHSH; CDR2 reads LQKENI. DNA of the CDR3: TGTGCCAGCCTAAACTCTGGGGCCAACGTCCTGACTTTC. It yields the protein CASLNSGANVLTF.

A few counts support this clonotype. The chain joins TRBV7-3 to TRBJ2-1, with 7 bases that match TRBD2. Germline V gene lookup returns CDR1 SGHTA and CDR2 FQGTGA. The CDR3 is made up of 14 amino acids. Unmatched junction bases numbered 3, after V lost 2 bases and J lost 5 bases. The CDR3 is CASSLGGLNNEQFF. The CDR3 bases are TGTGCCAGCAGCTTAGGGGGACTAAACAATGAGCAGTTCTTC.

The gene calls are TRBV7-8 and TRBJ1-4; D unresolved. The germline CDR1 and CDR2 sequences are SGHVS and FQNEAQ. This CDR3 is built from 15 residues. The germline V and J ends were trimmed by 4 bases and 8 bases, with 17 bases remaining between them. The DNA for the CDR3 is TGTGCCAGCAGCTCCTCGGATGCAACTTACGAAAAACTGTTTTTT. Protein sequence: CASSSSDATYEKLFF.

The gene calls are TRBV3-1 and TRBJ2-1; the D is unclear. The CDR3 loop spans 13 amino acids. The ends were cut back, 1 base at V and 9 bases at J, with 10 bases in the middle. Germline CDR1 is LGHDT and CDR2 is YNNKEL (reference sequence). CDR3 in DNA: TGTGCCAGCAGCCAAGGTCCCAGCAGTGAGCAGTTCTTC. Translating gives CASSQGPSSEQFF.

There are a few counts of this clonotype. The chain combines TRBV27 with TRBJ2-1; TRBD1 is a possible D gene (6 bases). From germline, CDR1 is MNHEY and CDR2 SMNVEV (reference sequence). This CDR3 spans 13 amino acids. V gave up 10 bases and J gave up 5 bases, with 15 bases separating them. DNA of the CDR3: TGTGCCACCTGGGGGCTCCCCAACAATGAGCAGTTCTTC. It yields the protein CATWGLPNNEQFF.

This CDR3 is CASSLTGVNTIYF. The DNA of the CDR3 is TGCGCCAGCAGCTTAACAGGGGTAAACACCATATATTTT. The chain joins TRBV5-1 to TRBJ1-3; 7 nucleotides match TRBD1. Germline V gene sequence: CDR1 SGHRS, CDR2 YFSETQ. The ends lost 2 bases at V and 6 bases at J; junction bases unmatched: 2. The CDR3 consists of 13 residues.

In its sample, this clonotype was seen a few times. This chain uses TRBV28 with TRBJ2-7; a weak D match, TRBD1 (6 bases). Germline CDR1 MDHEN, CDR2 SYDVKM. The CDR3 has 14 residues. V lost 5 bases and J lost 2, with 13 bases in between. CDR3 in DNA: TGTGCCAGCAGTACAGCAGGGGTCCCCTACGAGCAGTACTTC. Amino acids: CASSTAGVPYEQYF.

There are a few counts of this clonotype. The chain couples TRBV2 to TRBJ1-2; tentative D call: TRBD1 (5 bases). The CDR3 sequence is 13 residues long. The V end was cut by 5 bases, the J end by 8 bases, with 15 bases between. Germline-derived CDR1 and CDR2 are SNHLY and FYNNEI. The CDR3 loop reads CASSWTRREGYTF. CDR3 sequence (DNA): TGTGCCAGCAGTTGGACACGCCGGGAGGGCTACACCTTC.

This clonotype was seen many times. The chain has TRBV5-1 and TRBJ2-5; TRBD1 matches at 10 bases. The germline gives CDR1 SGHRS, CDR2 YFSETQ. CDR3 length: 15 residues. J lost 2 bases, V lost 5 bases, and 6 bases had no gene match. CDR3 amino acids: CASRRTGGIQETQYF. The CDR3 bases are TGCGCCAGCAGGAGGACAGGGGGTATTCAAGAGACCCAGTACTTC.

The chain employs TRBV29-1 and TRBJ2-7, with TRBD1 as a possible D gene (5 bases). V was clipped by 3 bases and J by 2 bases, with 11 bases between them. In germline, CDR1 is SQVTM, CDR2 ANQGSEA. CDR3 length: 13 amino acids. The CDR3: CSVDSDTAYEQYF. The CDR3 DNA reads TGCAGCGTTGATTCGGACACAGCCTACGAGCAGTACTTC.

The chain carries TRBV7-9 and TRBJ2-2, with no clear D. The germline V gene has CDR1 SEHNR and CDR2 FQNEAQ (reference sequence). V lost 10 bases and J lost 6, with 21 bases in between. This CDR3 is built from 15 residues. The DNA for the CDR3 is TGTGCCACCAGAAACGGGTGGGGTCTCGCCGGGGAGCTGTTTTTT. It codes for CATRNGWGLAGELFF.

J is TRBJ2-7 and V is TRBV7-7; 13 bases are shared with TRBD2. Germline V CDR1 and CDR2: SSHAT, FNYEAQ (reference sequence). The CDR3 is 13 residues long. The chain's CDR3 is CASSPGLAGEQYV. The CDR3 bases are TGTGCTAGCAGCCCGGGACTAGCGGGGGAGCAGTACGTC.

This clonotype came up a few times. V usage is TRBV3-1 and J usage is TRBJ2-5, with D unclear. Germline V gene data show CDR1 as LGHDT and CDR2 as YNNKEL (reference sequence). CDR3 size: 12 residues. Trimming pared 0 bases from V and 5 bases from J, leaving 4 bases between. CDR3 protein: CASSQERETQYF. The CDR3 region has the DNA TGTGCCAGCAGCCAAGAAAGGGAGACCCAGTACTTC.

The V call is TRBV12-3 or TRBV12-4, the J call TRBJ2-7; TRBD2 matches at 10 bases. The CDR3 covers 13 residues. V dropped 5 bases and J dropped 7; count of bases not matched to a gene: 5. Here the CDR3 reads CASSPQLAGEQYF. CDR3 nucleotides: TGTGCCAGCAGTCCCCAACTAGCGGGGGAGCAGTACTTC.

This chain joins TRBV2 and TRBJ2-5, with 7 bases aligning to TRBD1. Germline lookup yields CDR1 SNHLY and CDR2 FYNNEI. The V gene end was trimmed by 8 bases and the J gene end by 2 bases; junction bases not matched to a gene: 8. CDR3 size: 14 residues. The CDR3 reads CASRPGQIQETQYF. The CDR3, as DNA: TGTGCCAGCCGTCCGGGACAGATACAAGAGACCCAGTACTTC.

This chain links TRBV20-1 with TRBJ2-5, with 12 nucleotides matching TRBD2. This CDR3 region has 15 residues. Germline CDR1 reads DFQATT; CDR2 reads SNEGSKA (reference sequence). The ends lost 0 bases at V and 8 bases at J; junction bases unmatched: 7. This CDR3 is CSARDRLAGGHTQYF. CDR3 DNA: TGCAGTGCTAGAGATCGCCTAGCGGGGGGGCATACCCAGTACTTC.

This clonotype was picked up a small number of times. The chain joins TRBV5-1 to TRBJ1-6; TRBD1 might be the D (6 bases). CDR3 length: 17 residues. V lost 4 bases, J lost 7 bases, and 21 bases lay in between. Germline V gene data show CDR1 as SGHRS and CDR2 as YFSETQ. CDR3 in DNA: TGCGCCAGCAGCCAAACAACGGGGGCAGGGGTCAATTCACCCCTCCACTTT. Translating gives CASSQTTGAGVNSPLHF.

This clonotype has just a few counts. The chain joins TRBV7-9 to TRBJ2-5; 11 nucleotides agree with TRBD2. The CDR3 runs 17 residues. Germline loops: CDR1 SEHNR, CDR2 FQNEAQ (reference sequence). V lost 1 base, J lost 1 base, and 5 bases stayed unmatched. CDR3: CASSLVPGLAVQETQYF. DNA for the CDR3: TGTGCCAGCAGCTTAGTCCCGGGACTAGCGGTCCAAGAGACCCAGTACTTC.

This chain joins TRBV20-1 and TRBJ2-7; D gene uncertain. The V and J ends lost 3 bases and 4 bases respectively, with 7 bases between them. Germline CDR1 DFQATT, CDR2 SNEGSKA (reference sequence). There are 11 residues in the CDR3. The CDR3 nucleotides are TGCAGTGCTAGTTCGAGATACGAGCAGTACTTC. Translation: CSASSRYEQYF.